This is a list of T cell receptor beta chains from one sample in a study of CD4 T cells in relation to SARS-CoV-2 and coronaviruses. These receptors lack a known antigen. Clones were sequenced by immunoSEQ multiplex PCR, and TCRdb holds only the in-frame ones, with some missing. The top ten clones hold approximately 20% of a sample with roughly 30,000 clones, 60% to 85% of them seen once. Source material: CD4+ T cells from PBMCs, cultured in vitro. These TCRs come from a human donor in good health. Both conserved end residues are part of each CDR3. A D gene is named only where the DNA matches it firmly. A clone size is listed for some rows: how often the clone was seen (once, few, many), or a class if it is expanded.

abundance: -
v_gene: TRBV2
j_gene: TRBJ2-5
d_gene: -
CDR3nt: TGTGCCAGCGTGTATGGGGCAGTCGAGTACCAAGAGACCCAGTACTTC
CDR3aa: CASVYGAVEYQETQYF

abundance: -
v_gene: TRBV20-1
j_gene: TRBJ1-1
d_gene: -
CDR3nt: TGCAGTGCTAGTTTGGGAGGGATGAACACTGAAGCTTTCTTT
CDR3aa: CSASLGGMNTEAFF

abundance: -
v_gene: TRBV10-3
j_gene: TRBJ1-1
d_gene: TRBD1
CDR3nt: TGTGCCATCAGTGTGCAGGGGGCCACGGTCGGGGCTGAAGCTTTCTTT
CDR3aa: CAISVQGATVGAEAFF

abundance: -
v_gene: TRBV7-9
j_gene: TRBJ2-3
d_gene: TRBD2
CDR3nt: TGTGCCAGCAGCCCCGGGACTAGCGGGGGCTCACACGATACGCAGTATTTT
CDR3aa: CASSPGTSGGSHDTQYF

abundance: few
v_gene: TRBV7-8
j_gene: TRBJ2-2
d_gene: TRBD2
CDR3nt: TGTGCCAGCAGCTTCGAACTAGCGACCGCGAACACCGGGGAGCTGTTTTTT
CDR3aa: CASSFELATANTGELFF

abundance: -
v_gene: TRBV19
j_gene: TRBJ2-1
d_gene: TRBD2
CDR3nt: TGTGCCAGTAGTCCCCGGGGTAGCGGGGGGTACAATGAGCAGTTCTTC
CDR3aa: CASSPRGSGGYNEQFF

abundance: -
v_gene: TRBV4-2
j_gene: TRBJ2-3
d_gene: -
CDR3nt: TGTGCCAGCAGCCCAGTCAGGGGGAGGAAAACAGATACGCAGTATTTT
CDR3aa: CASSPVRGRKTDTQYF

abundance: -
v_gene: TRBV24-1
j_gene: TRBJ2-3
d_gene: -
CDR3nt: TGTGCCACCAGTGACCCGGGAGAAACGCAGTATTTT
CDR3aa: CATSDPGETQYF

abundance: -
v_gene: TRBV6-5
j_gene: TRBJ1-5
d_gene: -
CDR3nt: TGTGCCAGCAGGGGCACGGGGGTCAGCAATCAGCCCCAGCATTTT
CDR3aa: CASRGTGVSNQPQHF

abundance: once
v_gene: TRBV7-2
j_gene: TRBJ2-2
d_gene: TRBD1
CDR3nt: TGTGCCAGCAGCTTAAACAGGGGTGGAACCGGGGAGCTGTTTTTT
CDR3aa: CASSLNRGGTGELFF

abundance: -
v_gene: TRBV6-6
j_gene: TRBJ1-4
d_gene: -
CDR3nt: TGTGCCAGCAGTTACTCAAGGAGTTGGCCTAATGAAAAACTGTTTTTT
CDR3aa: CASSYSRSWPNEKLFF

abundance: -
v_gene: TRBV19
j_gene: TRBJ2-1
d_gene: TRBD2
CDR3nt: TGTGCCAGTAGTATGGGGACTATGTTCTTATATGAGCAGTTCTTC
CDR3aa: CASSMGTMFLYEQFF

abundance: -
v_gene: TRBV7-8
j_gene: TRBJ1-6
d_gene: -
CDR3nt: TGTGCCAGCAGCTTAGGAACAGGGTTATATAATTCACCCCTCCACTTT
CDR3aa: CASSLGTGLYNSPLHF

abundance: -
v_gene: TRBV11-3
j_gene: TRBJ2-2
d_gene: -
CDR3nt: TGTGCCAGCAGCTTAGGGACGAACACCGGGGAGCTGTTTTTT
CDR3aa: CASSLGTNTGELFF

abundance: -
v_gene: TRBV4-1
j_gene: TRBJ1-3
d_gene: -
CDR3nt: TGCGCCAGCAGCCAAGATCTGGGGTTCCGTAGCTCTGGAAACACCATATATTTT
CDR3aa: CASSQDLGFRSSGNTIYF

abundance: -
v_gene: TRBV29-1
j_gene: TRBJ2-1
d_gene: TRBD1
CDR3nt: TGCAGCGTTGAAGGAGGGGGCCGATCCTACAATGAGCAGTTCTTC
CDR3aa: CSVEGGGRSYNEQFF

abundance: -
v_gene: TRBV29-1
j_gene: TRBJ2-3
d_gene: TRBD1
CDR3nt: TGCAGCGTAAAAGACAGGGGAGTTGAAGATACGCAGTATTTT
CDR3aa: CSVKDRGVEDTQYF

abundance: -
v_gene: TRBV6-1
j_gene: TRBJ2-7
d_gene: TRBD2
CDR3nt: TGTGCCAGCAGTGGAGAGCGGGGATCCCCTCCCTACGAGCAGTACTTC
CDR3aa: CASSGERGSPPYEQYF

abundance: -
v_gene: TRBV18
j_gene: TRBJ2-7
d_gene: TRBD2
CDR3nt: TGTGCCAGCTCACCACCGGGGGGACTAGCGGGAAACGAGCAGTACTTC
CDR3aa: CASSPPGGLAGNEQYF

abundance: -
v_gene: TRBV7-9
j_gene: TRBJ2-7
d_gene: -
CDR3nt: TGTGCCAGCAGCCGGGGCTACGAGCAGTACTTC
CDR3aa: CASSRGYEQYF

abundance: -
v_gene: TRBV23-1
j_gene: TRBJ1-1
d_gene: -
CDR3nt: TGCGCCAGCAGTCAATCGATGGGGCGGGGGGGGAACACTGAAGCTTTCTTT
CDR3aa: CASSQSMGRGGNTEAFF

abundance: -
v_gene: TRBV12-3/TRBV12-4
j_gene: TRBJ1-1
d_gene: TRBD1
CDR3nt: TGTGCCAGCACTACAGGGGGAATGACTGAAGCTTTCTTT
CDR3aa: CASTTGGMTEAFF

abundance: -
v_gene: TRBV3-1/TRBV3-2
j_gene: TRBJ1-1
d_gene: -
CDR3nt: TGTGCCAGCAGCCAAGTTCCCCAGGGCACTGAAGCTTTCTTT
CDR3aa: CASSQVPQGTEAFF

abundance: -
v_gene: TRBV7-2
j_gene: TRBJ1-1
d_gene: -
CDR3nt: TGTGCCAGCAGCTTATCGCGGACAGCCATGAACACTGAAGCTTTCTTT
CDR3aa: CASSLSRTAMNTEAFF

abundance: -
v_gene: TRBV6-5
j_gene: TRBJ2-1
d_gene: TRBD1
CDR3nt: TGTGCCAGCCTTTTGACAGGGGACTACAATGAGCAGTTCTTC
CDR3aa: CASLLTGDYNEQFF

abundance: -
v_gene: TRBV4-1
j_gene: TRBJ1-5
d_gene: -
CDR3nt: TGCGCCAGCAGCCAAGATCCTCAGGACCAGCCCCAGCATTTT
CDR3aa: CASSQDPQDQPQHF

abundance: -
v_gene: TRBV5-4
j_gene: TRBJ2-3
d_gene: -
CDR3nt: TGTGCCAGCAGCTTGGCCCAGGGTGGCACAGATACGCAGTATTTT
CDR3aa: CASSLAQGGTDTQYF

abundance: few
v_gene: TRBV11-2
j_gene: TRBJ2-7
d_gene: -
CDR3nt: TGTGCCAGCACCAGGGGCGGGGTTAGCTCCTACGAGCAGTACTTC
CDR3aa: CASTRGGVSSYEQYF

abundance: once
v_gene: TRBV10-3
j_gene: TRBJ2-7
d_gene: TRBD1
CDR3nt: TGTGCCATCAGAGCCGGGACAGGGGGCGTAGAGGCCCGCGGCATCGAGCAGTACTTC
CDR3aa: CAIRAGTGGVEARGIEQYF

abundance: -
v_gene: TRBV10-3
j_gene: TRBJ2-7
d_gene: -
CDR3nt: TGTGCCATCAGTGAGGCTTCCTACGAGCAGTACTTC
CDR3aa: CAISEASYEQYF

abundance: -
v_gene: TRBV6-5
j_gene: TRBJ1-6
d_gene: -
CDR3nt: TGTGCCAGCAGTCCGGCTGCGGTCTATAATTCACCCCTCCACTTT
CDR3aa: CASSPAAVYNSPLHF

abundance: once
v_gene: TRBV6-2/TRBV6-3
j_gene: TRBJ2-3
d_gene: -
CDR3nt: TGTGCCAGCAGTTTTGATGGGACGATCGCAGATACGCAGTATTTT
CDR3aa: CASSFDGTIADTQYF

abundance: once
v_gene: TRBV6-5
j_gene: TRBJ2-1
d_gene: -
CDR3nt: TGTGCCAGCAGAAGATGGGCTCACGATGAGCAGTTCTTC
CDR3aa: CASRRWAHDEQFF

abundance: -
v_gene: TRBV28
j_gene: TRBJ2-6
d_gene: -
CDR3nt: TGTGCCAGCGGCCCCCAATCTGGGGCCAACGTCCTGACTTTC
CDR3aa: CASGPQSGANVLTF

abundance: once
v_gene: TRBV7-2
j_gene: TRBJ1-5
d_gene: TRBD1
CDR3nt: TGTGCCAGCAGCTTAGGTCAGGGGGGATATCAGCCCCAGCATTTT
CDR3aa: CASSLGQGGYQPQHF

abundance: few
v_gene: TRBV19
j_gene: TRBJ1-1
d_gene: -
CDR3nt: TGTGCCAGTAGTATCCAGGCAGGGGACACTGAAGCTTTCTTT
CDR3aa: CASSIQAGDTEAFF

abundance: -
v_gene: TRBV30
j_gene: TRBJ1-4
d_gene: -
CDR3nt: TGTGCCTGGAGTGTCCGTGAAACTAATGAAAAACTGTTTTTT
CDR3aa: CAWSVRETNEKLFF

abundance: -
v_gene: TRBV18
j_gene: TRBJ1-1
d_gene: TRBD1
CDR3nt: TGTGCCAGCTCACCCCTAACAGGGGATGTCACTGAAGCTTTCTTT
CDR3aa: CASSPLTGDVTEAFF

abundance: once
v_gene: TRBV27
j_gene: TRBJ1-2
d_gene: TRBD1
CDR3nt: TGTGCCAGCAGTCTGAGACAGGGCCTATCCTATGGCTACACCTTC
CDR3aa: CASSLRQGLSYGYTF

abundance: -
v_gene: TRBV3-1/TRBV3-2
j_gene: TRBJ2-2
d_gene: -
CDR3nt: TGTGCCAGCAGCCGATTCCCCGGGGTGAACACCGGGGAGCTGTTTTTT
CDR3aa: CASSRFPGVNTGELFF

abundance: few
v_gene: TRBV4-2
j_gene: TRBJ2-2
d_gene: -
CDR3nt: TGTGCCAGCAGCCAAATCCCGGGACACCGGGAGCTGTTTTTT
CDR3aa: CASSQIPGHRELFF

abundance: -
v_gene: TRBV11-2
j_gene: TRBJ2-1
d_gene: TRBD2
CDR3nt: TGTGCCAGCAGCCTGACTAGCGGGAGAAATGAGCAGTTCTTC
CDR3aa: CASSLTSGRNEQFF

abundance: -
v_gene: TRBV19
j_gene: TRBJ1-5
d_gene: -
CDR3nt: TGTGCCAGTGGACGGGACATCAATCAGCCCCAGCATTTT
CDR3aa: CASGRDINQPQHF

abundance: -
v_gene: TRBV19
j_gene: TRBJ1-6
d_gene: -
CDR3nt: TGTGCCAGTAGGTCTCCCGAGGCCTATAATTCACCCCTCCACTTT
CDR3aa: CASRSPEAYNSPLHF

abundance: -
v_gene: TRBV6-2/TRBV6-3
j_gene: TRBJ2-7
d_gene: TRBD1
CDR3nt: TGTGCCAGCAGTTTCTCCTCGGGGACAGGAAACGAGCAGTACTTC
CDR3aa: CASSFSSGTGNEQYF